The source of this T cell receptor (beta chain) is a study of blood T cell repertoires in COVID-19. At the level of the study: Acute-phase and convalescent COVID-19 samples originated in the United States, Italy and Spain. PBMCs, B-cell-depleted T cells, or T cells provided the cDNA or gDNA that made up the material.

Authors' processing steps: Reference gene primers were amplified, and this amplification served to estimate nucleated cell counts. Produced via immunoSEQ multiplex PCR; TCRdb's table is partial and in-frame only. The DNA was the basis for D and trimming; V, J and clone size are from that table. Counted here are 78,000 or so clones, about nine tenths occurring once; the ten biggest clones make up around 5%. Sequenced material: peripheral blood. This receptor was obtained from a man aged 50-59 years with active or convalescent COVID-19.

As DNA, the CDR3 is TGTGCCAGCAGCTTAGGGGACAGCTATCAGCCCCAGCATTTT. Translating gives CASSLGDSYQPQHF. This chain uses TRBV7-9 with TRBJ1-5; 7 bases fit TRBD1. V dropped 1 base and J dropped 5; count of bases not matched to a gene: 2. Per the germline V gene, CDR1 is SEHNR and CDR2 is FQNEAQ (reference sequence). The CDR3 runs 14 residues. Supplemented by reference TRBV7-9 and TRBJ1-5, the full variable domain reads DTGVSQNPRHKITKRGQNVTFRCDPISEHNRLYWYRQTLGQGPEFLTYFQNEAQLEKSRLLSDRFSAERPKGSFSTLEIQRTEQGDSAMYLCASSLGDSYQPQHFGDGTRLSIL.